The rows below give T cell receptor beta chains drawn from one sample of a study of immune cell composition in non-small cell lung cancer. Profiled with immunoSEQ multiplex PCR; TCRdb holds only in-frame clones, not every one. The sample lists roughly 16,000 clones, about three quarters occurring once. These same records also appear under a second study, on CD4 T cells in lung cancer.

The source material was non-adjacent lung tissue. All receptors come from a human donor with non-small cell lung cancer. Both conserved end residues are part of each CDR3. Each record gives: clone size, V gene, J gene, D gene, CDR3 protein, CDR3 DNA. D genes are given only for firm matches. Expanded clones get a size class; other rows say once, few or many, or leave the size out.

>NA|TRBV20-1|TRBJ1-1|NA
CSVPGGEAFF
TGCAGTGTTCCCGGGGGTGAAGCTTTCTTT
>few|TRBV7-2|TRBJ1-1|NA
CASSLGQLGTEAFF
TGTGCCAGCAGCTTAGGACAGCTGGGCACTGAAGCTTTCTTT
>NA|TRBV7-2|TRBJ2-2|NA
CASSLGTPNTGELFF
TGTGCCAGCAGCTTAGGGACTCCGAACACCGGGGAGCTGTTTTTT
>NA|TRBV7-3|TRBJ1-6|NA
CASSLRGVGSPLHF
TGTGCCAGCAGCTTAAGAGGGGTTGGTTCACCCCTCCACTTT
>NA|TRBV28|TRBJ1-4|NA
CASSRTDTNEKLFF
TGTGCCAGCAGCCGGACGGATACTAATGAAAAACTGTTTTTT
>few|TRBV4-2|TRBJ2-7|NA
CASSLAGGNEQYF
TGTGCCAGCAGCTTAGCAGGGGGGAACGAGCAGTACTTC
>NA|TRBV4-1|TRBJ2-7|NA
CASSPVGRSPEQYF
TGCGCCAGCAGCCCGGTTGGTAGGAGTCCCGAGCAGTACTTC
>NA|TRBV5-1|TRBJ1-1|NA
CASSLEGGETEAFF
TGCGCCAGCAGCTTGGAAGGGGGGGAAACTGAAGCTTTCTTT
>NA|TRBV4-3|TRBJ1-2|NA
CASSQDSQQRYGYTF
TGCGCCAGCAGCCAAGATTCACAGCAGCGCTATGGCTACACCTTC
>NA|TRBV11-2|TRBJ1-2|TRBD1
CASSEDRGSGYTF
TGTGCCAGCAGCGAGGACAGGGGAAGTGGCTACACCTTC
>NA|TRBV7-8|TRBJ2-7|NA
CASSLIGGEQYF
TGTGCCAGCAGCTTAATAGGTGGCGAGCAGTACTTC
>once|TRBV7-2|TRBJ1-1|NA
CASRDGPMNTEAFF
TGTGCCAGCAGAGACGGACCGATGAACACTGAAGCTTTCTTT
>NA|TRBV7-2|TRBJ1-3|NA
CASSFTVASGNTIYF
TGTGCCAGCAGCTTCACAGTAGCCTCTGGAAACACCATATATTTT
>NA|TRBV5-5|TRBJ1-6|NA
CASRLPGSGSPLHF
TGTGCCAGCAGACTTCCAGGGTCGGGTTCACCCCTCCACTTT
>NA|TRBV5-1|TRBJ1-6|NA
CASSLGYNSPLHF
TGCGCCAGCAGCTTAGGATATAATTCACCCCTCCACTTT
>NA|TRBV5-4|TRBJ1-2|TRBD1
CASSVGTGGGYTF
TGTGCCAGCAGCGTCGGGACAGGCGGTGGCTACACCTTC
>NA|TRBV5-1|TRBJ1-6|TRBD1
CASRYGGTGNSYNSPLHF
TGCGCCAGCAGATATGGTGGGACAGGGAACTCCTATAATTCACCCCTCCACTTT
>NA|TRBV30|TRBJ2-5|NA
CAWRRGGFDGTQYF
TGTGCCTGGAGAAGGGGGGGCTTTGACGGGACCCAGTACTTC
>NA|TRBV7-2|TRBJ2-1|TRBD2
CASSPMTSGAANEQFF
TGTGCCAGCAGTCCGATGACTAGCGGGGCCGCCAATGAGCAGTTCTTC
>once|TRBV7-2|TRBJ1-4|TRBD1
CASSFQGVATNEKLFF
TGTGCCAGCAGCTTCCAGGGGGTTGCAACTAATGAAAAACTGTTTTTT
>few|TRBV4-3|TRBJ1-2|NA
CASSQDFNAGGTF
TGCGCCAGCAGCCAAGACTTCAACGCGGGGGGCACCTTC
>NA|TRBV7-9|TRBJ2-3|NA
CASSLDWGRGDTQYF
TGTGCCAGCAGCTTAGATTGGGGAAGGGGAGATACGCAGTATTTT
>medium-sized|TRBV7-3|TRBJ1-6|NA
CASSLDGNSPLHF
TGTGCCAGCAGCTTGGACGGAAATTCACCCCTCCACTTT
>NA|TRBV2|TRBJ1-1|NA
CASRPGVPPAFF
TGTGCCAGCAGACCGGGGGTCCCCCCGGCTTTCTTT
>once|TRBV5-1|TRBJ2-2|NA
CASSLDWGDTGELFF
TGCGCCAGCAGCCTTGATTGGGGGGACACCGGGGAGCTGTTTTTT
>NA|TRBV19|TRBJ1-2|NA
CASSKGEYYGYTF
TGTGCCAGTAGTAAAGGGGAGTACTATGGCTACACCTTC
>NA|TRBV5-4|TRBJ1-4|NA
CASSYKQGNEKLFF
TGTGCCAGCAGCTATAAACAGGGTAATGAAAAACTGTTTTTT
>NA|TRBV7-3|TRBJ2-1|NA
CASSSPQTGLNEQFF
TGTGCCAGCAGCTCTCCCCAGACTGGGCTCAATGAGCAGTTCTTC